The clone carrying this T cell receptor (beta chain) was counted ten times or more. What it binds is unknown. The data were taken from a study of T cells in Graves' hyperthyroidism and ophthalmopathy. Across the whole study: Blood was drawn when the patient was first diagnosed and still untreated. Findings of the study overall: Most clonotypes that expanded in the thyroid above 0.001 also showed up in blood.

Amplification of TCR beta CDR3 regions used RNA as the template. RT-PCR in the first round (using the HTBI primer set) targeted the TCR CDR3. One entry per CDR3 protein, called by TCRdb with MiXCR from the multiplex PCR reads. Here the sample spans approximately 300,000 distinct CDR3 sequences, about a sixth being singletons. Active moderate-to-severe ophthalmopathy, Clinical Activity Score at least 3, NOSPECS at least 4, under 3 months' duration. Each diagnosis drew on symptoms, thyroxine, TRAb, thyroid ultrasound and orbital computed tomography findings. The CDR3 consists of 20 residues. Trimming pared 1 base from V and 0 bases from J, leaving 21 bases between. CDR1 KGHDR and CDR2 SFDVKD come from the germline V gene.

Source material: blood. The chain carries TRBV24-1 and TRBJ1-5, with D possibly matching TRBD1 (6 bases). The source of this sequence is a woman aged 60-75 years with Graves' ophthalmopathy. The CDR3 region has the DNA TGTGCCACCAGTGATTTACAAAACAGGGTAAACACATATAGCAATCAGCCCCAGCATTTT. Amino acids: CATSDLQNRVNTYSNQPQHF.